These 21 T cell receptor beta chains originate from one sample sequenced in a study of CD8+ T cells in alopecia areata. As part of sample collection, lesional scalp punch biopsies and peripheral blood were taken from alopecia areata patients. Extraction and reverse transcription of RNA yielded cDNA as the sequencing template. The protocol was immunoSEQ multiplex PCR, while the TCRdb copy is restricted to in-frame clones and leaves out a portion. The sample has 9,500 to 15,000 clones; more than 50% are singletons. Material: skin. Source of these receptors: a human donor with alopecia areata.

The chain recombines TRBV5-1 with TRBJ1-2, with D perhaps TRBD1 (6 bases). This CDR3 region has 15 residues. Germline V gives CDR1 SGHRS, CDR2 YFSETQ. Trimming removed 1 base at V and 8 bases at J, with 18 bases between. The CDR3 DNA follows: TGCGCCAGCAGCTTGTTCGCACAGGGTCTTACCGGCTACACCTTC. Translation: CASSLFAQGLTGYTF. The variable domain in full, completed from reference TRBV5-1 and TRBJ1-2, reads KAGVTQTPRYLIKTRGQQVTLSCSPISGHRSVSWYQQTPGQGLQFLFEYFSETQRNKGNFPGRFSGRQFSNSRSEMNVSTLELGDSALYLCASSLFAQGLTGYTFGSGTRLTVV.

CDR3 DNA sequence: TGTGCCATCACAACAGGGTTTTCTAACTATGGCTACACCTTC. Translating it yields CAITTGFSNYGYTF. The rearrangement links TRBV6-1 to TRBJ1-2, with a possible D match to TRBD1 (6 bases). V was trimmed by 10 bases and J by 0 bases, leaving 15 bases between them. The CDR3 runs 14 residues. Germline lookup yields CDR1 MNHNS and CDR2 SASEGT.

The chain has TRBV2 and TRBJ2-7; the D is unclear. V was trimmed by 7 bases and J by 4 bases, leaving 11 bases between them. Germline values: CDR1 SNHLY, CDR2 FYNNEI. The CDR3 consists of 12 residues. The CDR3 spells CASTRHEYEQYF. CDR3 bases: TGTGCCAGCACCAGACATGAGTACGAGCAGTACTTC.

The CDR3 reads CASSRIGSGYNEQFF. The CDR3 DNA sequence: TGTGCCAGTAGTCGGATAGGCTCCGGCTACAATGAGCAGTTCTTC. V and J are TRBV19 and TRBJ2-1, with unresolved D. CDR1 and CDR2 from the germline V gene are LNHDA and SQIVND (reference sequence). The CDR3 length is 15 residues. The V end lost 5 bases, the J end lost 3 bases, and 14 bases lay between the germline ends.

This clone was seen a few times. In DNA form, the CDR3 reads TGTGCCAGCAGTGACGGGATCAGGGGGAACACCTTC. Translated: CASSDGIRGNTF. This rearrangement joins TRBV25-1 to TRBJ1-2, with TRBD1 identical over 7 bases. Germline V gives CDR1 MGHDK, CDR2 SYGVNS. The CDR3 is made up of 12 amino acids. V lost 3 bases to trimming and J lost 12 bases; unmatched junction nucleotides: 7.

V and J are TRBV5-1 and TRBJ2-7; 11 positions match TRBD2. Trimming took 5 bases from V and 2 from J; bases not matched to a gene: 6. The CDR3 is 15 residues long. Germline values: CDR1 SGHRS, CDR2 YFSETQ. As DNA, the CDR3 is TGCGCCAGCAGAACGGGACTAGCGGTTACCTACGAGCAGTACTTC. Translation gives CASRTGLAVTYEQYF.

The V call is TRBV10-3, the J call TRBJ2-7; 8 bases fit TRBD1. The ends lost 10 bases at V and 3 bases at J; junction bases unmatched: 8. CDR1 is ENHRY and CDR2 is SYGVKD in the germline V gene. This CDR3 has 13 residues. The CDR3 DNA reads TGTGCCACCGCGGACAGGGAACTCTACGAGCAGTACTTC. It codes for CATADRELYEQYF.

The J gene is TRBJ2-5, the V gene TRBV14; unclear D gene. Trimming stripped 3 bases from V and 5 bases from J, with 4 bases between. There are 11 residues in the CDR3. Looked up from germline, CDR1 is SGHDN and CDR2 is FVKESK. CDR3 sequence: CASSHSETQYF. In DNA, the CDR3 is TGTGCCAGCAGCCATTCGGAGACCCAGTACTTC. Looking up the rest from reference TRBV14 and TRBJ2-5 gives the full variable domain: EAGVTQFPSHSVIEKGQTVTLRCDPISGHDNLYWYRRVMGKEIKFLLHFVKESKQDESGMPNNRFLAERTGGTYSTLKVQPAELEDSGVYFCASSHSETQYFGPGTRLLVL.

The chain carries TRBV6-5 and TRBJ1-1; maybe TRBD1 (6 bases). V lost 7 bases and J 1 base, leaving 16 bases between the germline ends. The CDR3 covers 15 residues. Germline V CDR1 and CDR2: MNHEY, SVGAGI. CDR3 nucleotide sequence: TGTGCCAGCACCCCAAATCAGGGGTCGAACACTGAAGCTTTCTTT. Protein sequence: CASTPNQGSNTEAFF.

The CDR3 nucleotides are TGTGCCAGCAGCGTGGGGACAGGGGAGATCTACGAGCAGTACTTC. This encodes CASSVGTGEIYEQYF. The V call is TRBV6-1, the J call TRBJ2-7; 10 positions match TRBD1. V lost 6 bases and J lost 3; bases outside the gene matches: 8. The CDR3 sequence is 15 residues long. The germline V gene encodes CDR1 MNHNS and CDR2 SASEGT.

The CDR3 DNA is TGTGCCAGCAGCTCGACAGGGTACTCCTACGAGCAGTACTTC. Translating gives CASSSTGYSYEQYF. The chain is built from TRBV6-5 and TRBJ2-5; 7 nucleotides line up with TRBD1. The J call may be mistaken, given a closer DNA end match to TRBJ2-7. The CDR3 loop spans 14 amino acids. The V gene's germline CDR1 is MNHEY and CDR2 SVGAGI.

This clone was observed a handful of times. V usage is TRBV4-2 and J usage is TRBJ2-2, with D unclear. Germline V gives CDR1 LGHNA, CDR2 YNFKEQ. The CDR3 contains 15 residues. Between the trimmed V and J ends, which lost 3 bases and 2 bases, there was a span of 10 bases. The CDR3 spells CASSHPNLNTGELFF. DNA of the CDR3: TGTGCCAGCAGCCACCCCAACCTTAACACCGGGGAGCTGTTTTTT.

The rearrangement uses TRBV2 and TRBJ2-3; D tentatively fits TRBD1 or TRBD2 (5 bases each). This CDR3 comprises 15 residues. V was pared by 11 bases and J by 3 bases, with 21 bases between. Germline V CDR1 and CDR2: SNHLY, FYNNEI. The CDR3 here is CAGTAMGVPTDTQYF. The CDR3 bases are TGTGCCGGGACCGCGATGGGGGTACCGACAGATACGCAGTATTTT.

This clone was picked up a small number of times. The rearrangement links TRBV5-1 to TRBJ2-2; possibly TRBD2 for D (5 bases). The V gene's germline CDR1 is SGHRS and CDR2 YFSETQ. The CDR3 contains 13 residues. Trimming shortened V by 4 bases and J by 6 bases, and 10 bases separated the two germline ends. The CDR3 bases are TGCGCCAGCAGCCTTGCGGAGGCCGGGGAGCTGTTTTTT. This gives the protein CASSLAEAGELFF.

The gene calls are TRBV11-2 and TRBJ2-7; 11 positions agree with TRBD2. J lost 6 bases, V lost 3 bases, and 4 bases had no gene match. CDR3 length: 14 amino acids. Looked up from germline, CDR1 is SGHAT and CDR2 is FQNNGV. Written as DNA, the CDR3 is TGTGCCAGCAGCTTTAGCGGGGGGGAGGGCGAGCAGTACTTC. Translated, it gives CASSFSGGEGEQYF. The full variable domain, in which reference TRBV11-2 and TRBJ2-7 provide the parts outside the CDR3, is EAGVAQSPRYKIIEKRQSVAFWCNPISGHATLYWYQQILGQGPKLLIQFQNNGVVDDSQLPKDRFSAERLKGVDSTLKIQPAKLEDSAVYLCASSFSGGEGEQYFGPGTRLTVT.

The V gene is TRBV6-4, the J gene TRBJ2-3; 9 bases are shared with TRBD2. Trimming cost V 5 bases and J 1 base; bases outside gene matches: 4. This CDR3 contains 15 residues. Germline CDR1 and CDR2: MRHNA and SNTAGT. CDR3 sequence reads: CASSPQRGGTDTQYF. As DNA, the CDR3 is TGTGCCAGCAGTCCCCAGCGGGGGGGCACAGATACGCAGTATTTT.

As for this clone: Compared with germline, one end of the junction differs, possibly owing to a read error. The rearrangement links TRBV5-1 to TRBJ1-1; tentatively, D is TRBD1 (5 bases). This CDR3 contains 14 residues. Germline V gene sequence: CDR1 SGHRS, CDR2 YFSETQ. CDR3 nucleotides: TGCGCCGGCAGCTTGGCCAGGGAATTTGGTGAAGCTTTCTTT. Translating gives CAGSLAREFGEAFF. The full variable domain, with the rest looked up from reference TRBV5-1 and TRBJ1-1, is KAGVTQTPRYLIKTRGQQVTLSCSPISGHRSVSWYQQTPGQGLQFLFEYFSETQRNKGNFPGRFSGRQFSNSRSEMNVSTLELGDSALYLCAGSLAREFGEAFFGQGTRLTVV.

The genes are TRBV28 and TRBJ2-5; 7 nucleotides match TRBD1. Losses at the gene ends were 5 bases for V and 2 bases for J; bases not matched to a gene: 11. The CDR3 loop spans 16 amino acids. Per the germline V gene, CDR1 is MDHEN and CDR2 is SYDVKM. In DNA, the CDR3 is TGTGCCAGCAGTCCAACCCCCTTGGGACAGCAAGAGACCCAGTACTTC. Residues: CASSPTPLGQQETQYF.

The chain recombines TRBV7-9 with TRBJ1-4; 7 nucleotides agree with TRBD1. This CDR3 contains 16 residues. CDR1 and CDR2 from the germline V gene are SEHNR and FQNEAQ (reference sequence). With 1 base clipped from V and 11 bases from J, the junction kept 13 bases outside the gene matches. CDR3 protein: CASSLDQGEYQRKLFF. DNA for the CDR3: TGTGCCAGCAGCTTAGACCAGGGGGAGTACCAGCGGAAACTGTTTTTT.

V and J are TRBV6-6 and TRBJ1-4, with 10 positions matching TRBD1. The ends lost 4 bases at V and 7 bases at J; junction bases unmatched: 9. The CDR3 is made up of 16 amino acids. Germline V gene data show CDR1 as MNHNY and CDR2 as SVGAGI (reference sequence). This CDR3 reads CASSFAHGDRGEKLFF. The CDR3 DNA follows: TGTGCCAGCAGTTTTGCTCATGGGGACAGGGGTGAAAAACTGTTTTTT.

V is TRBV7-9 and J is TRBJ1-1; D unresolved. The CDR3 is made up of 13 amino acids. V was clipped by 7 bases and J by 4 bases, with 13 bases between them. Germline V lookup: CDR1 SEHNR, CDR2 FQNEAQ (reference sequence). DNA for the CDR3: TGTGCCAGCAACAAAGCAGGAGGCACTGAAGCTTTCTTT. Translating it yields CASNKAGGTEAFF. Variable domain in full (rest from reference TRBV7-9 and TRBJ1-1): DTGVSQNPRHKITKRGQNVTFRCDPISEHNRLYWYRQTLGQGPEFLTYFQNEAQLEKSRLLSDRFSAERPKGSFSTLEIQRTEQGDSAMYLCASNKAGGTEAFFGQGTRLTVV.